Following are 29 T cell receptor beta chains from one sample sequenced in a study of OX40 agonist ivuxolimab in advanced cancers. Using immunoSEQ multiplex PCR, the repertoire was profiled, and TCRdb retains in-frame clones only, with some absent. The table has about 120,000 clones, 80% to 90% seen once. The specimen comprised CD4+ or CD8+ T cells sorted from blood, sampled in a trial of the OX40 agonist ivuxolimab. These TCRs come from an adult with an advanced solid tumor such as melanoma, head and neck, liver or kidney cancer.

V is TRBV19 and J is TRBJ1-6; perhaps TRBD1 as D (6 bases). The V gene lost 5 bases and the J gene lost 7 bases, with 12 bases spanning the gap. Germline lookup yields CDR1 LNHDA and CDR2 SQIVND (reference sequence). CDR3 size: 14 residues. The CDR3, as DNA: TGTGCCAGTAGTCTCGGGACACCCAATTCACCCCTCCACTTT. Translating it yields CASSLGTPNSPLHF.

This clone appeared a few times. One end of the junction varies from germline; a read error may be responsible. The chain links TRBV28 to TRBJ1-5; TRBD1 is a possible D gene (5 bases). The V gene's germline CDR1 is MDHEN and CDR2 SYDVKM. This CDR3 is built from 12 residues. CDR3 amino acids: CAGRDGNQPQHF. CDR3 DNA sequence: TGTGCCGGCAGGGATGGCAATCAGCCCCAGCATTTT.

V is TRBV21-1 and J is TRBJ1-6; the table's D call of TRBD1 was not tested on the DNA. TRBV21-1 corresponds to a pseudogene. The CDR3 has 16 amino acids. The CDR3 sequence: CASSPLRQGHNSPLHF. DNA of the CDR3: TGTGCCAGCAGCCCCCTCCGACAGGGACATAATTCACCCCTCCACTTT.

V usage is TRBV5-8 and J usage is TRBJ1-5; D is undetermined. Germline CDR1 SGHTS, CDR2 YDEGEE. The V end was cut by 4 bases, the J end by 4 bases, with 3 bases between. The CDR3 covers 11 residues. The CDR3: CASSPNQPQHF. In DNA, the CDR3 is TGTGCCAGCAGCCCTAATCAGCCCCAGCATTTT.

The chain uses TRBV7-2 and TRBJ1-1; D uncertain. CDR3 length: 10 residues. V was shortened by 8 bases and J by 1 base, with 2 bases between the two germline ends. Germline lookup yields CDR1 SGHTA and CDR2 FQGNSA. The DNA of the CDR3 is TGTGCCAGCGGGAACACTGAAGCTTTCTTT. It encodes CASGNTEAFF.

This rearrangement joins TRBV18 to TRBJ2-5; D could derive from TRBD1 or TRBD2 (5 bases each). V was shortened by 3 bases and J by 4 bases, with 9 bases between the two germline ends. The CDR3 is made up of 13 amino acids. Germline CDR1 KGHSH, CDR2 LQKENI. The CDR3 DNA reads TGTGCCAGCTCACCTATGAGGGGAGAGACCCAGTACTTC. This encodes CASSPMRGETQYF.

This clone appeared a single time. The CDR3, as DNA: TGCAGCGTTGGACAGGGGGGTGGTAGCACTGAAGCTTTCTTT. Translation: CSVGQGGGSTEAFF. V and J are TRBV29-1 and TRBJ1-1; TRBD1 agrees at 9 bases. The length of the CDR3 is 14 residues. The germline gives CDR1 SQVTM, CDR2 ANQGSEA. Trimming cost V 4 bases and J 4 bases; bases outside gene matches: 7.

The J gene is TRBJ2-2, the V gene TRBV28; 11 bases match TRBD1. In germline, CDR1 is MDHEN, CDR2 SYDVKM. CDR3 size: 16 residues. Unmatched junction bases numbered 8, after V lost 4 bases and J lost 7 bases. The CDR3 bases are TGTGCCAGCAGTTCCGCCGGGACAGGGGGGAACGGGGAGCTGTTTTTT. Residues: CASSSAGTGGNGELFF.

The gene calls are TRBV6-5 and TRBJ2-7; D possibly uses TRBD1 or TRBD2 (5 bases each). The CDR3 totals 11 residues. With 4 bases removed from V and 6 bases from J, the gap between germline ends came to 7 bases. Germline lookup yields CDR1 MNHEY and CDR2 SVGAGI. DNA of the CDR3: TGTGCCAGCAGTTCTGGGACCGAGCAGTACTTC. This gives the protein CASSSGTEQYF.

The V call is TRBV4-3, the J call TRBJ2-3; D gene ambiguous. The CDR3 loop spans 13 amino acids. Germline assignment: CDR1 LGHNA and CDR2 YSLEER. V gave up 4 bases and J gave up 1 base, with 6 bases separating them. CDR3: CASSPRRTDTQYF. In DNA, the CDR3 is TGCGCCAGCAGCCCCCGACGCACAGATACGCAGTATTTT.

This chain connects TRBV28 to TRBJ1-2; no firm D call. CDR1 is MDHEN and CDR2 is SYDVKM in the germline V gene. The CDR3 runs 11 residues. The V and J ends lost 7 bases and 8 bases respectively, with 11 bases between them. Here the CDR3 DNA reads TGTGCCAGCACGAGGGAAAGAGGCTACACCTTC. Its protein product is CASTRERGYTF.

The chain uses TRBV7-2 and TRBJ2-1, with TRBD2 identical over 8 bases. The CDR3 spans 14 residues. Germline CDR1 reads SGHTA; CDR2 reads FQGNSA. Losses at the gene ends were 3 bases for V and 4 bases for J; bases not matched to a gene: 2. The CDR3 loop is CASSFSSGYNEQFF. The CDR3 bases are TGTGCCAGCAGCTTCTCTAGCGGGTACAATGAGCAGTTCTTC.

The rearrangement uses TRBV5-1 and TRBJ2-2, with D unclear. Between the trimmed V and J ends, which lost 4 bases and 7 bases, there was a span of 11 bases. Germline CDR1 reads SGHRS; CDR2 reads YFSETQ. The CDR3 extends over 13 amino acids. The CDR3 region is CASSPPLNGELFF. CDR3 DNA sequence: TGCGCCAGCAGCCCCCCGCTGAACGGGGAGCTGTTTTTT.

V and J are TRBV28 and TRBJ2-5, with D possibly being TRBD2 (5 bases). Trimming took off 8 bases at V and 5 bases at J, with 12 bases between the two ends. Germline loops: CDR1 MDHEN, CDR2 SYDVKM. The CDR3 consists of 12 residues. CDR3 loop: CASVAPGETQYF. CDR3 nucleotide sequence: TGTGCCAGCGTGGCCCCGGGGGAGACCCAGTACTTC.

The chain joins TRBV6-6 to TRBJ2-2; D unresolved. The length of the CDR3 is 13 residues. In germline, CDR1 is MNHNY, CDR2 SVGAGI (reference sequence). Trimming stripped 2 bases from V and 5 bases from J, with 6 bases between. The CDR3 loop is CASSYIGTGELFF. CDR3 DNA: TGTGCCAGCAGTTACATAGGGACCGGGGAGCTGTTTTTT.

The genes are TRBV19 and TRBJ2-2; 10 bases line up with TRBD2. This CDR3 has 16 amino acids. J lost 7 bases, V lost 5 bases, and 10 bases had no gene match. Germline-derived CDR1 and CDR2 are LNHDA and SQIVND (reference sequence). The CDR3 loop reads CASSPERGGLLGELFF. The CDR3, as DNA: TGTGCCAGTAGTCCCGAGCGGGGGGGCTTGCTCGGGGAGCTGTTTTTT.

The chain recombines TRBV28 with TRBJ1-4, with 7 bases lining up with TRBD1. The V gene end was trimmed by 4 bases and the J gene end by 5 bases; junction bases not matched to a gene: 4. The CDR3 length is 14 residues. Germline CDR1 and CDR2: MDHEN and SYDVKM. CDR3 amino acids: CASSSGQANEKLFF. The CDR3 DNA reads TGTGCCAGCAGTTCCGGACAGGCCAATGAAAAACTGTTTTTT.

The V gene is TRBV28, the J gene TRBJ1-2; a possible D gene is TRBD1 (5 bases). Trimming took off 4 bases at V and 7 bases at J, with 10 bases between the two ends. CDR1 and CDR2 from the germline V gene are MDHEN and SYDVKM. The CDR3 length is 12 residues. CDR3 sequence: CASSSSRVGYTF. CDR3 sequence (DNA): TGTGCCAGCAGTTCTTCCAGGGTTGGCTACACCTTC.

The rearrangement joins TRBV6-7 to TRBJ2-7; TRBD2 is a possible D gene (7 bases). TRBV6-7 is classed as an ORF, of uncertain function. V lost 8 bases to trimming and J lost 6 bases, with 14 bases between them. This CDR3 is 12 amino acids long. CDR3 DNA sequence: TGTGCCAGCGTCGGGGGGCTTTGCGAGCAGTACTTC. Residues: CASVGGLCEQYF.

This clone was observed once. The chain recombines TRBV25-1 with TRBJ1-1; unclear D gene. V was pared by 6 bases and J by 1 base, with 12 bases between. Germline CDR1 MGHDK, CDR2 SYGVNS. This CDR3 is 14 amino acids long. The chain's CDR3 is CASRGRARNTEAFF. The CDR3 DNA reads as TGTGCCAGCAGAGGGAGGGCGCGGAACACTGAAGCTTTCTTT.

The chain has TRBV7-6 and TRBJ2-3; D is undetermined. The germline gives CDR1 SGHVS, CDR2 FNYEAQ. Trimming shortened V by 1 base and J by 4 bases, and 6 bases separated the two germline ends. The CDR3 runs to 13 residues. CDR3 region: CASSLGRADTQYF. CDR3 nucleotide sequence: TGTGCCAGCAGCTTAGGACGCGCAGATACGCAGTATTTT.

The V gene is TRBV6-5, the J gene TRBJ1-2; D gene ambiguous. Per germline, CDR1 MNHEY and CDR2 SVGAGI. Between the trimmed V and J ends, which lost 4 bases and 4 bases, there was a span of 19 bases. This CDR3 comprises 16 residues. The DNA for the CDR3 is TGTGCCAGCAGTTCATATAGCCCAGGTCCTAGCTATGGCTACACCTTC. It specifies CASSSYSPGPSYGYTF.

The chain employs TRBV6-6 and TRBJ2-3, with a tentative D call TRBD2 (5 bases). The CDR3 extends over 12 amino acids. CDR1 and CDR2 (germline): MNHNY, SVGAGI (reference sequence). Trimming pared 6 bases from V and 5 bases from J, leaving 9 bases between. CDR3 residues: CASRRGLDTQYF. The CDR3 DNA reads as TGTGCCAGCAGGAGAGGGTTAGATACGCAGTATTTT.

This chain joins TRBV4-3 and TRBJ2-3; 10 bases agree with TRBD2. CDR1 and CDR2 from the germline V gene are LGHNA and YSLEER. The V and J ends lost 0 bases and 6 bases, in that order; junction bases with no gene match: 12. This CDR3 has 18 amino acids. The CDR3 loop reads CASSQDLLLAGVIDTQYF. As DNA, the CDR3 is TGCGCCAGCAGCCAAGATCTGCTGCTAGCGGGGGTCATTGATACGCAGTATTTT.

The chain uses TRBV2 and TRBJ2-5; TRBD2 matches at 8 bases. This CDR3 spans 15 amino acids. V was clipped by 3 bases and J by 4 bases; unmatched bases: 7. Germline V gives CDR1 SNHLY, CDR2 FYNNEI. CDR3 in DNA: TGTGCCAGCAGTGATGCCGGGGGGGTCCCAGAGACCCAGTACTTC. Translated: CASSDAGGVPETQYF.

This clone is a singleton in its sample. The rearrangement links TRBV28 to TRBJ1-2, with 7 bases identical to TRBD1. Trimming at V came to 6 bases and at J to 3 bases, leaving 22 bases not matched to a gene. CDR3 size: 19 residues. CDR1 is MDHEN, CDR2 SYDVKM, per germline. The DNA for the CDR3 is TGTGCCAGCAGACGCCAACAGGGGACGAGGCAAGAGGGGCACTATGGCTACACCTTC. It is translated as CASRRQQGTRQEGHYGYTF.

The chain links TRBV28 to TRBJ1-6; 8 bases are a match to TRBD1. Germline CDR1 and CDR2: MDHEN and SYDVKM. V lost 6 bases to trimming and J lost 7 bases; unmatched junction nucleotides: 5. This CDR3 region has 14 residues. CDR3 sequence: CASSWTGSNSPLHF. For the CDR3, the DNA is TGTGCCAGCAGCTGGACAGGGTCGAATTCACCCCTCCACTTT.

This clone was seen a few times. The V and J genes are TRBV7-3 and TRBJ2-3; 7 nucleotides agree with TRBD2. The V gene's germline CDR1 is SGHTA and CDR2 FQGTGA. Trimming removed 4 bases from V and 2 bases from J; junction bases left unmatched: 6. The CDR3 is 15 residues long. This chain's CDR3 is CASSSTGTNTDTQYF. The CDR3 bases are TGTGCCAGCAGCTCGACCGGGACTAACACAGATACGCAGTATTTT.

In this sample, this clone turned up once. This chain uses TRBV5-4 with TRBJ2-7; tentative D call: TRBD2 (5 bases). V was shortened by 0 bases and J by 6 bases, with 7 bases between the two germline ends. CDR3 length: 12 amino acids. The V gene's germline CDR1 is SGHNT and CDR2 YYREEE (reference sequence). The CDR3 protein is CASSLAGSEQYF. Written as DNA, the CDR3 is TGTGCCAGCAGCTTGGCGGGGTCCGAGCAGTACTTC. The full variable domain, completed using reference TRBV5-4 and TRBJ2-7, is ETGVTQSPTHLIKTRGQQVTLRCSSQSGHNTVSWYQQALGQGPQFIFQYYREEENGRGNFPPRFSGLQFPNYSSELNVNALELDDSALYLCASSLAGSEQYFGPGTRLTVT.